The sequence of this T cell receptor (beta chain) was determined in a study of cytomegalovirus exposure and HLA in healthy donors. About the research overall: From donors who were HLA-typed, an early data release held 81 million or so unique TCRs. Whole-study findings and limits: In vitro assays verified that three CMV-associated chains recognized CMV antigens specifically. By HLA locus, TCR association rates varied in a later analysis, with DRB1 showing the most and HLA-C the fewest.

A few counts support this clone. Its specificity is unknown. Trimming removed 5 bases from V and 5 bases from J, with 6 bases in between. Germline V gene sequence: CDR1 SGHTA, CDR2 FQGNSA. The CDR3 loop spans 11 amino acids. The PCR used 60 Vbeta and 13 Jbeta primers. The table came from immunoSEQ multiplex PCR; TCRdb's copy has only in-frame clones and leaves some out. The data contain about 150,000 clones, about three quarters of them singletons. The sequenced sample consisted of PBMCs. The gene calls are TRBV7-2 and TRBJ2-5; D is undetermined. The receptor comes from a male donor in good health and CMV-seronegative. This CDR3 is CASSREETQYF. The CDR3 nucleotides read TGTGCCAGCAGCCGCGAGGAGACCCAGTACTTC.